The 7 T cell receptor beta chains below were found in one sample sequenced in a study of cytomegalovirus exposure and HLA in healthy donors (dated by TCRdb to about 2017). Library preparation was by the immunoSEQ multiplex PCR assay. A mixture of 60 forward primers for TCR Vbeta segments and 13 reverse primers for TCR Jbeta segments was used in the multiplex PCR. As stored in TCRdb, this immuneACCESS dataset retains in-frame rearrangements with V and J assigned. A fraction of the clones does not appear; measured against another copy, unresolved V genes explain less than half of the discrepancy, and the remainder lacks a known reason. The table for this sample lists about 160,000 clones. 1% to 1.5% of the sample comes from the top ten. The specimen was PBMCs. All receptors come from a woman aged 55 to 70 in good health and CMV-seronegative.

The chain employs TRBV11-2 and TRBJ1-1, with a weak D call TRBD1 (5 bases). The CDR3 length is 13 residues. The V and J ends lost 3 bases and 7 bases respectively, with 12 bases between them. CDR1 is SGHAT, CDR2 FQNNGV, per germline. This CDR3 is CASSFAGYGEAFF. CDR3 nucleotide sequence: TGTGCCAGCAGCTTTGCAGGGTACGGTGAAGCTTTCTTT. Full variable domain (remainder filled in from reference TRBV11-2 and TRBJ1-1): EAGVAQSPRYKIIEKRQSVAFWCNPISGHATLYWYQQILGQGPKLLIQFQNNGVVDDSQLPKDRFSAERLKGVDSTLKIQPAKLEDSAVYLCASSFAGYGEAFFGQGTRLTVV.

V usage is TRBV27 and J usage is TRBJ1-2; 10 bases fit TRBD1. From germline, CDR1 is MNHEY and CDR2 SMNVEV (reference sequence). This CDR3 region has 17 residues. V dropped 6 bases and J dropped 4; count of bases not matched to a gene: 14. This chain's CDR3 is CASSPLTTGTGVYGYTF. The DNA for the CDR3 is TGTGCCAGCAGCCCCCTCACCACCGGGACAGGGGTCTATGGCTACACCTTC.

The CDR3: CASSMDSYSGNTIYF. In nucleotides, the CDR3 is TGTGCCAGCAGCATGGACAGTTACTCTGGAAACACCATATATTTT. The rearrangement uses TRBV9 and TRBJ1-3; TRBD1 is a possible D gene (6 bases). Trimming cost V 4 bases and J 0 bases, with 11 bases left between them. The CDR3 has 15 residues. CDR1 is SGDLS and CDR2 is YYNGEE in the germline V gene.

The chain recombines TRBV10-3 with TRBJ1-3; 7 nucleotides line up with TRBD1. With 4 bases clipped from V and 1 base from J, the junction kept 7 bases outside the gene matches. In germline, CDR1 is ENHRY, CDR2 SYGVKD. The CDR3 extends over 16 amino acids. In DNA, the CDR3 is TGTGCCATCAGTGCAACAGGGGCCTCTTCTGGAAACACCATATATTTT. It specifies CAISATGASSGNTIYF.

The chain uses TRBV5-1 and TRBJ2-5; the D gene is possibly TRBD1 (6 bases). CDR3 length equals 13 residues. Germline CDR1 is SGHRS and CDR2 is YFSETQ. Trimming shortened V by 2 bases and J by 5 bases, and 10 bases separated the two germline ends. The CDR3 nucleotides are TGCGCCAGCAGCTTAGAAAGGGGGGAGACCCAGTACTTC. It codes for CASSLERGETQYF.

The genes are TRBV9 and TRBJ2-5, with D possibly matching TRBD1 (5 bases). The J call may be in error: the DNA end matches TRBJ2-7 better. This CDR3 has 14 amino acids. The germline gives CDR1 SGDLS, CDR2 YYNGEE. This chain's CDR3 is CASSVGGSSYEQYF. The CDR3 DNA sequence: TGTGCCAGCAGCGTAGGGGGCAGTTCCTACGAGCAGTACTTC.

The chain couples TRBV5-1 to TRBJ2-3; maybe TRBD2 (5 bases). From germline, CDR1 is SGHRS and CDR2 YFSETQ. CDR3 length: 13 amino acids. V lost 4 bases and J 6 bases, leaving 12 bases between the germline ends. The CDR3 DNA reads TGCGCCAGCAGCAGAGGTAGCGACGATACGCAGTATTTT. Translating it yields CASSRGSDDTQYF.